The following is a T cell receptor beta chain sequence with its context. Its antigen is unknown. RNA totalling 0.5 to 1 ug underwent reverse transcription with random hexamers. Via MiXCR, TCRdb re-called the immunoSEQ multiplex PCR reads, giving one row per CDR3 protein. The table includes around 45,000 distinct CDR3 sequences, roughly 93% detected once. The data were taken from a study of CD8 T cells in Susac syndrome. Regarding the study as a whole: As acknowledged by the study, its TCR sequencing and HLA analysis included a relatively small number of individuals.

The CD8+ and CD4+ T cells were negatively isolated, with the TEMRA cells enriched by FACS. This CDR3 region has 19 residues. CDR1 is SNHLY, CDR2 FYNNEI, per germline. Trimming left V 0 bases short and J 4 bases short, with 25 bases between. The clonotype originates from a human donor in good health. V usage is TRBV2 and J usage is TRBJ2-7; D is uncertain. The sample consisted of CD8+ T cells from PBMCs. Here the CDR3 reads CASSEAPLKATNPLYEQYF. The CDR3 coding sequence is TGTGCCAGCAGTGAAGCTCCCTTAAAAGCGACAAATCCCCTTTACGAGCAGTACTTC.